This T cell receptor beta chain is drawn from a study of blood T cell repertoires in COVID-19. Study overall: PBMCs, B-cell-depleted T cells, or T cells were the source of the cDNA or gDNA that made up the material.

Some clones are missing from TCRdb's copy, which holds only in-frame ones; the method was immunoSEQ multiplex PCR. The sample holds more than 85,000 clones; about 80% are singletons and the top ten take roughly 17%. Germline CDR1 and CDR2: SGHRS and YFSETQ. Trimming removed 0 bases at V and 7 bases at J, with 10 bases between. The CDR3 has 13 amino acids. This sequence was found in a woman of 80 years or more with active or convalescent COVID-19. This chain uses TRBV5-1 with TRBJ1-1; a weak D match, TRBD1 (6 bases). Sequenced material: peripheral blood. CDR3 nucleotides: TGCGCCAGCAGCTTGGCGGAGGACAGTGAAGCTTTCTTT. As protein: CASSLAEDSEAFF.